The clone carrying this T cell receptor (beta chain) was counted between two and nine times. The antigen is undetermined. This sample is part of a study of radiotherapy plus CTLA-4 blockade in lung cancer. For the study at large: Disease control was seen in approximately 31% of patients, objective responses in 18%.

The CDR3 is 15 residues long. From germline, CDR1 is GTSNPN and CDR2 SVGIG (reference sequence). V lost 2 bases and J lost 5, with 17 bases in between. Profiled with immunoSEQ multiplex PCR; TCRdb holds only in-frame clones, not every one. The repertoire holds around 55,000 clones, around four fifths seen once, with around 6% in the top ten. General study findings and limits: Expansion in blood of tumor-derived TCR clones was seen after radiotherapy plus ipilimumab.

In chemo-refractory metastatic non-small-cell lung cancer, patients got ipilimumab CTLA-4 blockade together with focal radiation. The V call is TRBV30, the J call TRBJ2-3; possibly TRBD2 for D (5 bases). The TCR originated in a human donor with non-small cell lung cancer whose response to radiotherapy plus ipilimumab could not be evaluated. Sequencing was performed on peripheral blood, taken from a patient treated with radiotherapy plus ipilimumab. The CDR3 loop is CAWSNGKAGQDTQYF. In DNA, the CDR3 is TGTGCCTGGAGTAACGGGAAAGCTGGTCAAGATACGCAGTATTTT. Drawing the rest from reference TRBV30 and TRBJ2-3, the complete variable domain is SQTIHQWPATLVQPVGSPLSLECTVEGTSNPNLYWYRQAAGRGLQLLFYSVGIGQISSEVPQNLSASRPQDRQFILSSKKLLLSDSGFYLCAWSNGKAGQDTQYFGPGTRLTVL.